This T cell receptor (beta chain) was captured in a study of CD8+ T cells in alopecia areata (dated by TCRdb to the late 2010s). Turning to the overall study: Treated patients were enrolled in an open-label pilot trial of oral tofacitinib at 5 to 10 mg twice daily for moderate-to-severe alopecia areata. Patients stayed on tofacitinib for 6 to 18 months and then had 6 months of follow-up off drug so that delayed response and recurrence could be assessed. Biopsies were taken from tofacitinib-treated patients at baseline and again at 4 and 24 weeks into treatment, and several of those patients also had a later scalp biopsy. Clonality in the scalp was compared among normal scalp (n=4), patchy alopecia areata scalp (n=8), and alopecia totalis/universalis scalp (n=8). Human TCRbeta sequencing covered scalp tissue and sorted CD4+ and CD8+ peripheral blood T cells from patchy and totalis/universalis alopecia areata patients and healthy controls. RNA came from the PAXgene miRNA kit for fixed scalp, the miRNeasy kit for PBMCs, and the RNeasy kit for mouse skin. Amplification of TCRbeta CDR3 regions was done by immunoSEQ multiplex PCR using 35 Vbeta forward primers and 13 Jbeta reverse primers. In both human patients and the C3H/HeJ mouse model, the study applied high-throughput TCRbeta sequencing to look at T cell clonal expansion in alopecia areata. For the treated patients, the SALT score, which quantifies what percentage of scalp surface area is affected, served as the measure of disease severity. General conclusions and limits of the study: Because the treated cohort was small and had just a single nonresponder, larger studies are needed to establish links between baseline CD8+ expansion and response. Compared with normal scalp, lesional scalp had higher clonality and more expanded CD8+ clones, particularly in alopecia totalis/universalis, a pattern that suggests antigenic drive. With tofacitinib, both scalp clonality and the number of expanded CD8+ clones among the top 100 scalp clones went down significantly. Many expanded lesional clones were found to persist in scalp and blood during tofacitinib treatment, and relapse after treatment cessation may be partly explained by this persistence. TCR sequences shared between patients were less clear than in mice, possibly partly because of HLA diversity in the patient population. Unlike mouse skin, which is dominated by gammadelta T cells, normal human skin has resident alphabeta T cells that are also sequenced, and this complicates analysis of the scalp TCR repertoire.

The time point tag for this specimen amounts to: around 4 weeks on oral tofacitinib. Per the publication, the treatment or condition label means: oral pan-JAK inhibitor, 5-10 mg twice daily. Peripheral blood and lesional scalp punch biopsies were obtained from patients with alopecia areata. PBMCs were isolated by density centrifugation and stained for CD3, CD4 and CD8, and CD4+ and CD8+ T cells were sorted on a FACSAria. The library was generated by the immunoSEQ multiplex PCR assay. For TCR sequencing, RNA was extracted from every sample and reverse transcribed into cDNA to serve as template. SuperScript III was used to make first-strand cDNA, primed with a 2:1 mix of oligo-dT and random hexamers. Amplification bias was assessed with a synthetic immune receptor repertoire, and residual bias was removed computationally. In the authors' own workflow: Raw reads were preprocessed to remove errors, and CDR3 was defined according to IMGT conventions as the region from the conserved cysteine to phenylalanine. Clonality was calculated as 1 minus Shannon entropy normalized by log2 of the number of productive unique TCRs. Whether scalp clones were CD4 or CD8 was inferred by matching scalp TCRbeta sequences against CD4 and CD8 repertoires sorted from blood. TCRdb's version of the immuneACCESS table is confined to in-frame rearrangements and falls short of the full clone set. An unresolved V gene accounts for under half of the shortfall where checked; the remainder is of unknown origin. That table gives V, J and clone size, and the DNA gave D and trimming. The sample table shows some 150,000 clones, and 85% to 90% are seen once. The ten biggest clones cover approximately 13% of the sample.

V is trimmed back by 4 bases and J by 1 base, and the junction contains 7 bases that no gene match accounts for. Per the germline V gene (reference sequence), MNHEY is the CDR1 and SMNVEV is the CDR2. The CDR3 sequence holds 15 residues, the cysteine and phenylalanine included. The retained sequence is limited to the CDR3, 45 bases, with the frame set at the first base. Comments on this clone: No cognate antigen has been identified for it. Within one base of it there is no much larger clone, and no base qualities were kept.

The source of this sequence is a human donor with alopecia areata. Sequenced material: CD8+ T cells sorted from blood, taken at week 4, from a patient treated with tofacitinib. Recombination connected TRBV27 to TRBJ2-7; 7 bases in the junction line up with TRBD1. The CDR3 in this case is CASSSTLGQSYEQYF. The nucleotides are TGTGCCAGCAGTTCAACCCTGGGACAGTCCTACGAGCAGTACTTC.